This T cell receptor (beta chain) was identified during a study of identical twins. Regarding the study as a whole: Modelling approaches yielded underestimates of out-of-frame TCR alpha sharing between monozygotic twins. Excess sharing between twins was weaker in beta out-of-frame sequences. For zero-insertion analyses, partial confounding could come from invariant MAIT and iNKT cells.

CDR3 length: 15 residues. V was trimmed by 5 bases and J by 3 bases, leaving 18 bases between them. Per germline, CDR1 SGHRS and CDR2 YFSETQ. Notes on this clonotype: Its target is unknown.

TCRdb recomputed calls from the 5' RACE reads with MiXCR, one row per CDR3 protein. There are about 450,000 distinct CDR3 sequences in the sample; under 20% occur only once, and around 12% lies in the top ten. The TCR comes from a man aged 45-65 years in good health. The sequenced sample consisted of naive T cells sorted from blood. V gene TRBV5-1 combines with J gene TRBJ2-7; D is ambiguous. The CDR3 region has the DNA TGCGCCAGCAGTCAGGCGGTCGGCAGAGACTACGAGCAGTACTTC. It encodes CASSQAVGRDYEQYF.